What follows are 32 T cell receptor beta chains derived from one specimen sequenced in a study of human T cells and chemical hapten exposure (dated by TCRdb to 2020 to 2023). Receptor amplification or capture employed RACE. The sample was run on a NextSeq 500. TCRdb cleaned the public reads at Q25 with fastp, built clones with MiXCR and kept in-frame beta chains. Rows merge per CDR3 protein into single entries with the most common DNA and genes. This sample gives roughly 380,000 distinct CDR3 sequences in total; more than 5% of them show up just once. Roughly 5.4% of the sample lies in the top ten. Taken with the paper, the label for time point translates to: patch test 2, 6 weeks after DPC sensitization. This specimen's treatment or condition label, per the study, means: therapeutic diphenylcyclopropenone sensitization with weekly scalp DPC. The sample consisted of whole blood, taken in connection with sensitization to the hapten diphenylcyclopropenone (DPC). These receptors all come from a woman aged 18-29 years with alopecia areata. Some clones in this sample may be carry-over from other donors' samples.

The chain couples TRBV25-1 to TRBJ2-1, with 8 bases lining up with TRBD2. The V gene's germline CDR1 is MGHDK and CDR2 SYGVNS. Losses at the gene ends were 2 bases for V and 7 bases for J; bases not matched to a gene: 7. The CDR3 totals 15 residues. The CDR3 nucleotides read TGTGCCAGCAGTGAAAGGACTAGCCTCCGGAATGAGCAGTTCTTC. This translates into CASSERTSLRNEQFF.

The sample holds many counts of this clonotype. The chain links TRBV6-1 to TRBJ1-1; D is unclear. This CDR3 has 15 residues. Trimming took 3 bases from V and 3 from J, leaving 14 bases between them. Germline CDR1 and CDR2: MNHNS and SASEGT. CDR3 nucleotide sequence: TGTGCCAGCAGTGATGGCAGTTCCTCCGACACTGAAGCTTTCTTT. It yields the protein CASSDGSSSDTEAFF.

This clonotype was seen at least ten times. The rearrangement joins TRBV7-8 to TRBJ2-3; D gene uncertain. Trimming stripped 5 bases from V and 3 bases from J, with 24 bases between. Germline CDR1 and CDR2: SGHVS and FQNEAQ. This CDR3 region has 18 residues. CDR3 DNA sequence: TGTGCCAGCAGCCAAGTTATTCCGGGTTATTATAAAACAGATACGCAGTATTTT. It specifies CASSQVIPGYYKTDTQYF.

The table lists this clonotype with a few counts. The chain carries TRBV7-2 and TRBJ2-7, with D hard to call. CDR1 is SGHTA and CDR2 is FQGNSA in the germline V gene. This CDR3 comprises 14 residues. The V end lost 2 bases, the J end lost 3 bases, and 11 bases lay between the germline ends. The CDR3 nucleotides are TGTGCCAGCAGCTTATGGAGTCAGAACTACGAGCAGTACTTC. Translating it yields CASSLWSQNYEQYF.

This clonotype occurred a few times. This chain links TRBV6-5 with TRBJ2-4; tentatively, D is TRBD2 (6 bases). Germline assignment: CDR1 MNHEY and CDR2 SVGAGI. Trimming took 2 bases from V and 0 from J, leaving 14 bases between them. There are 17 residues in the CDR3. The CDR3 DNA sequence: TGTGCCAGCAGTTACGGCCTATCCGGGAGAGCCAAAAACATTCAGTACTTC. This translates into CASSYGLSGRAKNIQYF.

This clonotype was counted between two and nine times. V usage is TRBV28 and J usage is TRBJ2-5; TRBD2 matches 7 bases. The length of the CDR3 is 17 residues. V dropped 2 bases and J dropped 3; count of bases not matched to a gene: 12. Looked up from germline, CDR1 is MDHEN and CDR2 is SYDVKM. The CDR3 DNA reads TGTGCCAGCAGTTTACTTGCGGGAGCACAGACCAAAGAGACCCAGTACTTC. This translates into CASSLLAGAQTKETQYF. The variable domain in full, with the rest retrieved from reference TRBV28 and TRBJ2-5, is DVKVTQSSRYLVKRTGEKVFLECVQDMDHENMFWYRQDPGLGLRLIYFSYDVKMKEKGDIPEGYSVSREKKERFSLILESASTNQTSMYLCASSLLAGAQTKETQYFGPGTRLLVL.

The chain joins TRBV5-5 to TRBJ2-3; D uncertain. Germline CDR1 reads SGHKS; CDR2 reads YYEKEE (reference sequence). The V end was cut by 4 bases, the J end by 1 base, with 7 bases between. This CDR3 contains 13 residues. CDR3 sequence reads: CASSPPRTDTQYF. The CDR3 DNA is TGTGCCAGCAGCCCACCCCGCACAGATACGCAGTATTTT.

CDR3 sequence reads: CASSPRETQETQYF. CDR3 in DNA: TGTGCCAGCAGCCCCCGGGAGACCCAAGAGACCCAGTACTTC. The V call is TRBV6-6, the J call TRBJ2-5, with D tentatively TRBD2 (6 bases). The germline V and J ends were trimmed by 6 bases and 1 base, with 12 bases remaining between them. The CDR3 consists of 14 residues. Germline-derived CDR1 and CDR2 are MNHNY and SVGAGI (reference sequence).

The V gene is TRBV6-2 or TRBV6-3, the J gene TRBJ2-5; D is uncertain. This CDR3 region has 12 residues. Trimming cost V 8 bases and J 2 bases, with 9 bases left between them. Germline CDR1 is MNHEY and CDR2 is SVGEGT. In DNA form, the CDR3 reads TGTGCCAGCTCATACCGGCAAGAGACCCAGTACTTC. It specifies CASSYRQETQYF.

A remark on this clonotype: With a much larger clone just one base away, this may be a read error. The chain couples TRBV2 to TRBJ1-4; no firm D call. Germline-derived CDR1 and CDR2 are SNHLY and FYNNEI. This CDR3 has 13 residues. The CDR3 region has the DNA TGTGCCAGCGGTGAAGCGGATCCCAGGAAACTGTTTTTT. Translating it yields CASGEADPRKLFF.

CDR3 nucleotides: TGTGCCAGCAGTTACGACGCGGGGGCAGCTACCTACGAGCAGTACTTC. It yields the protein CASSYDAGAATYEQYF. This chain connects TRBV27 to TRBJ2-7; the D gene is possibly TRBD2 (7 bases). CDR1 MNHEY and CDR2 SMNVEV come from the germline V gene (reference sequence). The CDR3 covers 16 residues. Trimming took off 4 bases at V and 2 bases at J, with 18 bases between the two ends.

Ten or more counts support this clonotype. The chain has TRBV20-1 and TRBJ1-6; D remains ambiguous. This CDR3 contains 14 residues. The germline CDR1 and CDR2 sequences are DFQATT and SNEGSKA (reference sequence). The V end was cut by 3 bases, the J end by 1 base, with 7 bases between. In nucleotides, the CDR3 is TGCAGTGCTAGTCGAGAATCCTATAATTCACCCCTCCACTTT. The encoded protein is CSASRESYNSPLHF.

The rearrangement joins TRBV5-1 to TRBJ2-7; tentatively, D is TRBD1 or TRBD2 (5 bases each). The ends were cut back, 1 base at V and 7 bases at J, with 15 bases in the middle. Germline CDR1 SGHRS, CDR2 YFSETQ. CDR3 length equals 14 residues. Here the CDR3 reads CASSLSTGTGEQYF. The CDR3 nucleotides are TGCGCCAGCAGCTTGTCTACGGGGACGGGTGAGCAGTACTTC.

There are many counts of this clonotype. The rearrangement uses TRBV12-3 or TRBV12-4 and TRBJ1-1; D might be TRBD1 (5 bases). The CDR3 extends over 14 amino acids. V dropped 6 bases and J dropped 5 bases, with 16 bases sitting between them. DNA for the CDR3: TGTGCCAGCAGCCCGGTTGGGGGGGTGACTGAAGCTTTCTTT. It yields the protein CASSPVGGVTEAFF.

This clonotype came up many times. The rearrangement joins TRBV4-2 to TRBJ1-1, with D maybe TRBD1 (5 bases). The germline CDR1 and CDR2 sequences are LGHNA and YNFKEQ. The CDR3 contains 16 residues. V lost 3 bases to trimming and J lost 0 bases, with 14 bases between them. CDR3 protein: CASSHLAQGVNTEAFF. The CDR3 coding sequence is TGTGCCAGCAGCCATCTAGCACAAGGGGTGAACACTGAAGCTTTCTTT.

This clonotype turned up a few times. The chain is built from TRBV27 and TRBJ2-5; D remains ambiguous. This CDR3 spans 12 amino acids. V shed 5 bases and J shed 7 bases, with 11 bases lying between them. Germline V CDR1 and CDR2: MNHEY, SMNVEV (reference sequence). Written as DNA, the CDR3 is TGTGCCAGCAGTCCAAATATGGGGACCCAGTACTTC. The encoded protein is CASSPNMGTQYF.

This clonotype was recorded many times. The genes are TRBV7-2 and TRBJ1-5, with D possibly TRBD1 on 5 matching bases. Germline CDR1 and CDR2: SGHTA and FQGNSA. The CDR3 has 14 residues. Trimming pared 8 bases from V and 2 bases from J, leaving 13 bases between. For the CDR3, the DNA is TGTGCCAGCTCGCTAGGGGCTGGCAATCAGCCCCAGCATTTT. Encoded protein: CASSLGAGNQPQHF.

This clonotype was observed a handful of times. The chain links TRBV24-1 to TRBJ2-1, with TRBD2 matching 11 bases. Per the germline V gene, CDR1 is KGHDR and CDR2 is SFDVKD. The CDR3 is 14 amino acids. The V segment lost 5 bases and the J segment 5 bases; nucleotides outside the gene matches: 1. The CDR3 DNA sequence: TGTGCCACCAGTGGACTAGCGGGGAACAATGAGCAGTTCTTC. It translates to CATSGLAGNNEQFF.

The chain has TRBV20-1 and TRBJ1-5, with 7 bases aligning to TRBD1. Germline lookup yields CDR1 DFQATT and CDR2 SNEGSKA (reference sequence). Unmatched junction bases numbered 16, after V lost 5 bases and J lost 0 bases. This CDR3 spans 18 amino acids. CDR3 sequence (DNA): TGCAGTGCTGGACGTACTAACAGGGGTTGGGGTAGCAATCAGCCCCAGCATTTT. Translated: CSAGRTNRGWGSNQPQHF.

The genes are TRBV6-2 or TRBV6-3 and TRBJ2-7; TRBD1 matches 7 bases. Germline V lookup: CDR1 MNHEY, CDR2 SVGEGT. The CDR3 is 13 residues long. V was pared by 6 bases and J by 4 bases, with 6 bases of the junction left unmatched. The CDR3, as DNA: TGTGCCAGCAGACGGGACAGCAATTACGAGCAGTACTTC. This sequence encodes CASRRDSNYEQYF.

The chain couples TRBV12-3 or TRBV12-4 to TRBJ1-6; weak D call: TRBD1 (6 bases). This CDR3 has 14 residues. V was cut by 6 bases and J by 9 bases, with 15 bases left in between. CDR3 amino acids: CASRLWDISSPLHF. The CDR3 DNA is TGTGCCAGCAGACTGTGGGACATAAGTTCACCCCTCCACTTT.

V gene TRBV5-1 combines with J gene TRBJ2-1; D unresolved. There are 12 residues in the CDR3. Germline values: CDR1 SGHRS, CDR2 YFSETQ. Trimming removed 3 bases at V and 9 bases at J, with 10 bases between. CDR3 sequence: CASSSVKSEQFF. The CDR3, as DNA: TGCGCCAGCAGCTCAGTTAAGAGTGAGCAGTTCTTC.

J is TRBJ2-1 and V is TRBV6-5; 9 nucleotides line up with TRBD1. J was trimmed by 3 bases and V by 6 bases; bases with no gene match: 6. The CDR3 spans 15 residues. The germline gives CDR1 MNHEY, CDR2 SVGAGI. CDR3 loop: CASSPDRGRYNEQFF. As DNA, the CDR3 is TGTGCCAGCAGCCCGGACAGGGGACGCTACAATGAGCAGTTCTTC.

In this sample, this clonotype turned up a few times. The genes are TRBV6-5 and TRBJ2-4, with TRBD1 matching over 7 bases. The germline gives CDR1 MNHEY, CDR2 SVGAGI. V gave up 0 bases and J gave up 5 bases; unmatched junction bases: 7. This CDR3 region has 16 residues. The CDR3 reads CASSYSPWTGQNIQYF. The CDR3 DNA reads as TGTGCCAGCAGTTACTCGCCGTGGACAGGCCAAAACATTCAGTACTTC.

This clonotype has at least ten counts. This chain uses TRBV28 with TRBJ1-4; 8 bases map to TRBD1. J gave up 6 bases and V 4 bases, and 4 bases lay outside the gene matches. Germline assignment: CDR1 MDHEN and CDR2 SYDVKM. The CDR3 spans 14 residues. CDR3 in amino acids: CASSYGTGYEKLFF. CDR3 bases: TGTGCCAGCAGTTACGGGACAGGATATGAAAAACTGTTTTTT.

In nucleotides, the CDR3 is TGTGCCAGCAGCAAGCCCAAAAAAGCCGGATTCGGCCAAGAGACCCAGTACTTC. Its translation is CASSKPKKAGFGQETQYF. The J gene is TRBJ2-5, the V gene TRBV28; the D is unclear. V was cut by 6 bases and J by 1 base, with 24 bases left in between. In germline, CDR1 is MDHEN, CDR2 SYDVKM. The CDR3 spans 18 residues.

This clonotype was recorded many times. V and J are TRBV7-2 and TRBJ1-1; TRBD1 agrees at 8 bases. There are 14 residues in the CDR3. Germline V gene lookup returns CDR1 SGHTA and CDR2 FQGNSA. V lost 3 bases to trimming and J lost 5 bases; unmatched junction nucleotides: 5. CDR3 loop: CASSLTTGDTEAFF. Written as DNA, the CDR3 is TGTGCCAGCAGCTTGACGACAGGGGATACTGAAGCTTTCTTT.

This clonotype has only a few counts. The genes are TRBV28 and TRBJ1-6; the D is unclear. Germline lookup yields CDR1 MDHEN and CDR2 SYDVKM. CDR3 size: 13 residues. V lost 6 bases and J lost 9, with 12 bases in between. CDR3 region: CASSPAMGSPLHF. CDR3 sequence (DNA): TGTGCCAGCAGCCCCGCAATGGGTTCACCCCTCCACTTT.

CDR3: CASNRGGDPYEQYF. The CDR3 nucleotides read TGTGCCAGTAATCGCGGGGGGGATCCCTACGAGCAGTACTTC. J is TRBJ2-7 and V is TRBV19; 9 positions agree with TRBD2. Trimming took 7 bases from V and 2 from J; bases not matched to a gene: 6. The germline CDR1 and CDR2 sequences are LNHDA and SQIVND (reference sequence). The CDR3 totals 14 residues.

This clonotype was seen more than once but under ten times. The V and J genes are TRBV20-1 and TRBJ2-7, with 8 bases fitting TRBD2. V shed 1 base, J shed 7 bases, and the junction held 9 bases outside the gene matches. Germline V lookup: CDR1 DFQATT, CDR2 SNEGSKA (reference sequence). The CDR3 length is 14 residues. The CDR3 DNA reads TGCAGTGCTAGAGTCCGTAGCGGGGTAGTGGAGCAGTACTTC. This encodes CSARVRSGVVEQYF.

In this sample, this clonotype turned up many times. As DNA, the CDR3 is TGTGCCAGCAGCCCTTTTATGAGTGGCAATCAGCCCCAGCATTTT. Translated, it gives CASSPFMSGNQPQHF. The chain couples TRBV7-2 to TRBJ1-5; no firm D call. The V gene's germline CDR1 is SGHTA and CDR2 FQGNSA. This CDR3 is 15 amino acids long. The V end lost 5 bases, the J end lost 2 bases, and 13 bases lay between the germline ends.

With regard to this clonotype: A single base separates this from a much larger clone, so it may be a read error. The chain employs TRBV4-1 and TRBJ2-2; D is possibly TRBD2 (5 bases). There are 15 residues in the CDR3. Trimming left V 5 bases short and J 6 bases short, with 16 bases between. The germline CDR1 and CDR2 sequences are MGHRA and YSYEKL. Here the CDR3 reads CASSTSKLRAGELFF. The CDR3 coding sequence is TGCGCCAGCAGCACCAGCAAGTTGCGGGCCGGGGAGCTGTTTTTT.